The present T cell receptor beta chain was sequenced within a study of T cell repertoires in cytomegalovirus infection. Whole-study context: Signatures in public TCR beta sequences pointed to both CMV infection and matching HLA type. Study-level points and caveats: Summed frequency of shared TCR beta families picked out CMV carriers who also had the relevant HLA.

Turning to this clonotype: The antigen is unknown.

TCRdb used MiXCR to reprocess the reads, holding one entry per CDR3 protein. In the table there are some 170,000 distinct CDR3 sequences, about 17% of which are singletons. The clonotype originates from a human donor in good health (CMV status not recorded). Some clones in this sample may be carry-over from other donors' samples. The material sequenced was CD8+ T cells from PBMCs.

CDR3 sequence: CASSGGGRAFF. Written as DNA, the CDR3 is TGTGCCAGCAGCGGAGGAGGTCGCGCTTTCTTT. The V call is TRBV9, the J call TRBJ1-1; D unclear. Germline CDR1 and CDR2: SGDLS and YYNGEE. The V end was cut by 3 bases, the J end by 11 bases, with 11 bases between. The CDR3 extends over 11 amino acids.